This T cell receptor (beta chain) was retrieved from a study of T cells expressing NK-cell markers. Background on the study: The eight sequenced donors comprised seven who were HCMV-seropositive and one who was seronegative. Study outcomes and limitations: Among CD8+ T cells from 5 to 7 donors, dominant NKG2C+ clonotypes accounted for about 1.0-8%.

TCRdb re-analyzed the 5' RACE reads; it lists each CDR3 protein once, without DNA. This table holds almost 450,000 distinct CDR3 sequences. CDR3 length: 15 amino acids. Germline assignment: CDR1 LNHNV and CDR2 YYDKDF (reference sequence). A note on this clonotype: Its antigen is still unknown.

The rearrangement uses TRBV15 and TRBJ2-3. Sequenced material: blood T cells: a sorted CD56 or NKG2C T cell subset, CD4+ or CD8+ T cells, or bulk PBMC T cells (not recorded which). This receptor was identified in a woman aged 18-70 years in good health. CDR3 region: CATSRDGVSTDTQYF. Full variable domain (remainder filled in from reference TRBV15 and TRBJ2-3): DAMVIQNPRYQVTQFGKPVTLSCSQTLNHNVMYWYQQKSSQAPKLLFHYYDKDFNNEADTPDNFQSRRPNTSFCFLDIRSPGLGDTAMYLCATSRDGVSTDTQYFGPGTRLTVL.